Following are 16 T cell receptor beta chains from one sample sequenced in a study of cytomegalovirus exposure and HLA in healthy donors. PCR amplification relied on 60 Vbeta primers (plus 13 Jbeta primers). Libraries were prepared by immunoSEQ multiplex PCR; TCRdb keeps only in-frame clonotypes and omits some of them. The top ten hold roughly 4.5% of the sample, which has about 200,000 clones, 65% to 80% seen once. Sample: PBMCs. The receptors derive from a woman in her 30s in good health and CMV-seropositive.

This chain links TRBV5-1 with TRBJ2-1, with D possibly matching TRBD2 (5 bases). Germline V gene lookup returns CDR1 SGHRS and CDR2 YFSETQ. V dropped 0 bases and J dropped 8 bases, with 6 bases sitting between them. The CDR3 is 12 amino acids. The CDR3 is CASSLAGDEQFF. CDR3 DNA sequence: TGCGCCAGCAGCTTGGCCGGGGATGAGCAGTTCTTC.

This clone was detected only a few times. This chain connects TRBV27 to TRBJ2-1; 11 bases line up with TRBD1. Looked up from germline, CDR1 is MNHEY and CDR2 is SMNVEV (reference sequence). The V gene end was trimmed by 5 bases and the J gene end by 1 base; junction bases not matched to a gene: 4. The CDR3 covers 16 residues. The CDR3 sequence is CASSPGQGASYNEQFF. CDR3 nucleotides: TGTGCCAGCAGTCCCGGACAGGGGGCGTCCTACAATGAGCAGTTCTTC.

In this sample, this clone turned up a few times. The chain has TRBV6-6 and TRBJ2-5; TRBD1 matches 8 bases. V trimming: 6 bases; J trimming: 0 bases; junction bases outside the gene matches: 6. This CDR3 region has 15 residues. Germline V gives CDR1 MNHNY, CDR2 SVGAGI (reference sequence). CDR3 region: CASSHDRGDQETQYF. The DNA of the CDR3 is TGTGCCAGCAGCCACGACAGGGGCGACCAAGAGACCCAGTACTTC.

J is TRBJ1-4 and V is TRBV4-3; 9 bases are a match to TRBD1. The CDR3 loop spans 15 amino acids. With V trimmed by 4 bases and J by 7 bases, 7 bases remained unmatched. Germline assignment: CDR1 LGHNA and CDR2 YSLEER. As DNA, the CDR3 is TGCGCCAGCAGCCTGGATGGGACAGGGCGTGAAAAACTGTTTTTT. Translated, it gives CASSLDGTGREKLFF.

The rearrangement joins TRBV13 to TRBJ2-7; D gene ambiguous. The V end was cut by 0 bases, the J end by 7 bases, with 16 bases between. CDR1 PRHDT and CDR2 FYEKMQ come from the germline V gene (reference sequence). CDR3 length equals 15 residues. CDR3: CASSLGGTARQEQYF. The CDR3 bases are TGTGCCAGCAGCTTAGGTGGTACAGCCCGCCAGGAGCAGTACTTC.

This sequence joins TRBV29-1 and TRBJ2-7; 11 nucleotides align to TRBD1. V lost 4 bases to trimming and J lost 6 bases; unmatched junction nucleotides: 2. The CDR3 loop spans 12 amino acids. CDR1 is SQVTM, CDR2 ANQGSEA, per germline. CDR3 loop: CSVGDRGIEQYF. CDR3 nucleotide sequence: TGCAGCGTTGGGGACAGGGGGATCGAGCAGTACTTC.

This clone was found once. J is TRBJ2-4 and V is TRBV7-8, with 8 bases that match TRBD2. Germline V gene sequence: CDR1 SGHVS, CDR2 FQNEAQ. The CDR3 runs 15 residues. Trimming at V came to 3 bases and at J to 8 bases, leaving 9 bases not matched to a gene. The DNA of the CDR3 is TGTGCCAGCAGCTTCCTCGGGGGGGCCTCGGACATTCAGTACTTC. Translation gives CASSFLGGASDIQYF.

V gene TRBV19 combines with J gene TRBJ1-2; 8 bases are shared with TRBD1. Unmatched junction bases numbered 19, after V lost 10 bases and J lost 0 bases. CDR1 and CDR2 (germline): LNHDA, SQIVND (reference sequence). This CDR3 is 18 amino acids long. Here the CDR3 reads CATKYRVTGVHPNYGYTF. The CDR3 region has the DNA TGTGCCACCAAGTATAGGGTGACAGGGGTCCATCCTAACTATGGCTACACCTTC.

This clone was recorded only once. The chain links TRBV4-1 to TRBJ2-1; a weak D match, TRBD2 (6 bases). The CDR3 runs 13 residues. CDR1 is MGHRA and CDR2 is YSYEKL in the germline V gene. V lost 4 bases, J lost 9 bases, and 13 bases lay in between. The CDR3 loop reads CASSPLVGGEQFF. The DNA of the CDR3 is TGCGCCAGCAGCCCGCTTGTGGGGGGTGAGCAGTTCTTC.

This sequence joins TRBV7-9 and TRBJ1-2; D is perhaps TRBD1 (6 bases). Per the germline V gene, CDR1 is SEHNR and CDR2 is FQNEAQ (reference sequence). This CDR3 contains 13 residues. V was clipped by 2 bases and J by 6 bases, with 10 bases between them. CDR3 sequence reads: CASSLPGVDGYTF. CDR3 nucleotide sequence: TGTGCCAGCAGCTTACCAGGGGTGGATGGCTACACCTTC.

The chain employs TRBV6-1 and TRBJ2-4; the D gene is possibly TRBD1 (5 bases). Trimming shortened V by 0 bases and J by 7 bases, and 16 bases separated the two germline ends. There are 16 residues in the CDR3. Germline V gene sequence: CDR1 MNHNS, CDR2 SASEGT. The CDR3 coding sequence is TGTGCCAGCAGTGAAGCCGTAAGTCTTGGGGCGAACATTCAGTACTTC. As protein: CASSEAVSLGANIQYF.

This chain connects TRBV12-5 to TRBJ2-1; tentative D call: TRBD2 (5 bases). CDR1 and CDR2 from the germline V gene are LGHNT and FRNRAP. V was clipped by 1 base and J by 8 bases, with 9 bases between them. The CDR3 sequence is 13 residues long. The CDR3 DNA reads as TGTGCTAGTGGTTTGGGGAACGGGGATGAGCAGTTCTTC. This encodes CASGLGNGDEQFF.

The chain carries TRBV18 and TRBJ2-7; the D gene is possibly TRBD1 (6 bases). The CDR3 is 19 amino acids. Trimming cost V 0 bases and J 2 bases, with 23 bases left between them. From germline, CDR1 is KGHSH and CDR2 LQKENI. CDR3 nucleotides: TGTGCCAGCTCACCACCAACAGGGCCCACACGACCTTCCCCCTACGAGCAGTACTTC. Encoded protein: CASSPPTGPTRPSPYEQYF.

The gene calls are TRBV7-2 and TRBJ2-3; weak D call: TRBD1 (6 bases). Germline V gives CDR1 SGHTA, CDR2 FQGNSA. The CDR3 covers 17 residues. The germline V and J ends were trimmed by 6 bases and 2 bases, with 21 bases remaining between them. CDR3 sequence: CASSSTGFGVPTDTQYF. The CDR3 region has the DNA TGTGCCAGCAGTTCCACAGGGTTTGGCGTGCCCACAGATACGCAGTATTTT.

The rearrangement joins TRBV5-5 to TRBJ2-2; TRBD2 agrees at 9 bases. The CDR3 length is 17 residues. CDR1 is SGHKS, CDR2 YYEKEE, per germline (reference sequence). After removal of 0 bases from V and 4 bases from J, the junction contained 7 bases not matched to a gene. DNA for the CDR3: TGTGCCAGCAGCTTGGCCCGCCTAGCGGGGACCACCGGGGAGCTGTTTTTT. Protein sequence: CASSLARLAGTTGELFF.

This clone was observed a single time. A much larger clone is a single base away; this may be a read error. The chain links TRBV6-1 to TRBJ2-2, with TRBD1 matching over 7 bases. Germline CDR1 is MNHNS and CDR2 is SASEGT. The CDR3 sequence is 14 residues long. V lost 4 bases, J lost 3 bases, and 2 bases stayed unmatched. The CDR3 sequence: CASSGQGDTGELFF. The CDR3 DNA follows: TGTGCCAGCAGTGGACAGGGCGACACCGGGGAGCTGTTTTTT.